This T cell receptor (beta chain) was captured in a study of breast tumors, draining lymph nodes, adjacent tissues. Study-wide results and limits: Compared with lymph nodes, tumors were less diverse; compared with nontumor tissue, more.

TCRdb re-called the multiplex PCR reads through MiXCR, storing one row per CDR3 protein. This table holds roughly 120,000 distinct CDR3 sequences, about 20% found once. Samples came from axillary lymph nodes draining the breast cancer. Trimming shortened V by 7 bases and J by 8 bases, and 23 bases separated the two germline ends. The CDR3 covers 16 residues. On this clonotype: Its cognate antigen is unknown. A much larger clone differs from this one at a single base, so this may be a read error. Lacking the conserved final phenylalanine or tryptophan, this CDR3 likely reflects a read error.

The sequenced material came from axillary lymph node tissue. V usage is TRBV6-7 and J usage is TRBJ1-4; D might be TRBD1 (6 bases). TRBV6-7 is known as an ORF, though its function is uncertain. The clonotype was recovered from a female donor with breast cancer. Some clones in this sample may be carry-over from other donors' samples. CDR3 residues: CASTSDSSLLGEKLFY. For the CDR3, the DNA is TGTGCCAGCACCTCGGACAGTTCCCTCCTTGGGGAAAAACTGTTTTAT.